Shown below are 12 T cell receptor beta chains from a single sample sequenced in a study of PD-1 blockade in classical Hodgkin lymphoma. Profiled with immunoSEQ multiplex PCR; TCRdb holds only in-frame clones, not every one. This table has 90,000 to 120,000 clones, 80% to 90% appearing once. Relapse was seen in all patients after autologous stem cell transplantation, and brentuximab vedotin exposure was variable. Material: peripheral blood mononuclear cells (PBMCs), obtained before the second cycle of nivolumab. The receptors derive from a human donor with classical Hodgkin lymphoma.

The chain employs TRBV5-5 and TRBJ2-7, with D possibly being TRBD1 (7 bases). V shed 0 bases and J shed 4 bases, with 14 bases lying between them. The CDR3 consists of 15 residues. Germline V lookup: CDR1 SGHKS, CDR2 YYEKEE (reference sequence). CDR3 DNA sequence: TGTGCCAGCAGCTTGGAGGGCAGGGGGAGGTACGAGCAGTACTTC. Its protein product is CASSLEGRGRYEQYF.

This sequence joins TRBV9 and TRBJ2-1; D is possibly TRBD1 or TRBD2 (5 bases each). The CDR3 has 14 residues. Germline CDR1 reads SGDLS; CDR2 reads YYNGEE. Trimming took 0 bases from V and 8 from J, leaving 12 bases between them. CDR3 DNA: TGTGCCAGCAGCGTAGCCCCGGGGCATGATGAGCAGTTCTTC. Translation: CASSVAPGHDEQFF.

CDR3 DNA: TGTGCCAGCAGTTGGACAGGGGCCAATGAAAAACTGTTTTTT. Its translation: CASSWTGANEKLFF. The V call is TRBV6-5, the J call TRBJ1-4, with TRBD1 matching 9 bases. The CDR3 totals 14 residues. Trimming removed 4 bases from V and 5 bases from J; junction bases left unmatched: 2. Looked up from germline, CDR1 is MNHEY and CDR2 is SVGAGI.

The rearrangement joins TRBV20-1 to TRBJ2-5; D not certain. Germline CDR1 DFQATT, CDR2 SNEGSKA (reference sequence). The CDR3 covers 10 residues. Deletions cut 4 bases from V and 5 bases from J, with 5 bases between. CDR3: CSAKRETQYF. In DNA form, the CDR3 reads TGCAGTGCTAAGAGGGAGACCCAGTACTTC.

The chain carries TRBV6-5 and TRBJ1-1; 8 bases line up with TRBD1. This CDR3 region has 14 residues. Germline V gene sequence: CDR1 MNHEY, CDR2 SVGAGI. Germline trimming cut 5 bases from V and 1 base from J; bases unmatched to any gene: 3. The CDR3 loop reads CASSAGTGNTEAFF. DNA for the CDR3: TGTGCCAGCAGTGCCGGGACAGGGAACACTGAAGCTTTCTTT.

The J gene is TRBJ2-1, the V gene TRBV13; D remains ambiguous. This CDR3 has 15 amino acids. The ends were cut back, 0 bases at V and 8 bases at J, with 14 bases in the middle. Germline CDR1 PRHDT, CDR2 FYEKMQ (reference sequence). The CDR3 coding sequence is TGTGCCAGCAGCTTAGGTGGCTTACGCCGGGATGAGCAGTTCTTC. Residues: CASSLGGLRRDEQFF. Drawing the rest from reference TRBV13 and TRBJ2-1, the complete variable domain is AAGVIQSPRHLIKEKRETATLKCYPIPRHDTVYWYQQGPGQDPQFLISFYEKMQSDKGSIPDRFSAQQFSDYHSELNMSSLELGDSALYFCASSLGGLRRDEQFFGPGTRLTVL.

The chain uses TRBV28 and TRBJ1-6; tentative D call: TRBD1 (6 bases). V lost 2 bases to trimming and J lost 10 bases, with 12 bases between them. Per germline, CDR1 MDHEN and CDR2 SYDVKM. The CDR3 extends over 14 amino acids. CDR3 loop: CASSLKQGSSPLHF. CDR3 sequence (DNA): TGTGCCAGCAGTTTAAAACAGGGCTCGTCACCCCTCCACTTT.

V usage is TRBV19 and J usage is TRBJ1-5; D is unclear. This CDR3 contains 13 residues. Germline CDR1 is LNHDA and CDR2 is SQIVND (reference sequence). Trimming took off 2 bases at V and 5 bases at J, with 7 bases between the two ends. CDR3 sequence reads: CASSINGDQPQHF. The CDR3 nucleotides are TGTGCCAGTAGTATAAACGGGGATCAGCCCCAGCATTTT.

This clone has only a few counts. The chain uses TRBV13 and TRBJ2-2, with unresolved D. Looked up from germline, CDR1 is PRHDT and CDR2 is FYEKMQ (reference sequence). Between the trimmed V and J ends, which lost 2 bases and 4 bases, there was a span of 5 bases. The CDR3 sequence is 13 residues long. CDR3 coding DNA: TGTGCCAGCAGCTTACGGATCACCGGGGAGCTGTTTTTT. Protein product: CASSLRITGELFF.

The chain's CDR3 is CASSSLWTSGFYNEQFF. CDR3 coding DNA: TGTGCCAGCAGCTCTCTTTGGACTAGCGGGTTCTACAATGAGCAGTTCTTC. The V call is TRBV7-8, the J call TRBJ2-1, with 11 bases that match TRBD2. V dropped 4 bases and J dropped 3; count of bases not matched to a gene: 8. This CDR3 has 17 residues. Germline V CDR1 and CDR2: SGHVS, FQNEAQ.

The chain carries TRBV19 and TRBJ2-2; D possibly corresponds to TRBD1 (6 bases). CDR1 is LNHDA and CDR2 is SQIVND in the germline V gene (reference sequence). This CDR3 is built from 15 residues. V lost 4 bases, J lost 4 bases, and 13 bases lay in between. The CDR3 region has the DNA TGTGCCAGTAGTACCGGACAGAGATCCACCGGGGAGCTGTTTTTT. As protein: CASSTGQRSTGELFF.

The CDR3 bases are TGTGCCAGTAGTATAGGATGGGGCTATGGCTACACCTTC. This gives the protein CASSIGWGYGYTF. The rearrangement joins TRBV19 to TRBJ1-2; no clear D. CDR1 LNHDA and CDR2 SQIVND come from the germline V gene (reference sequence). The CDR3 covers 13 residues. The V and J ends lost 1 base and 4 bases respectively, with 7 bases between them.